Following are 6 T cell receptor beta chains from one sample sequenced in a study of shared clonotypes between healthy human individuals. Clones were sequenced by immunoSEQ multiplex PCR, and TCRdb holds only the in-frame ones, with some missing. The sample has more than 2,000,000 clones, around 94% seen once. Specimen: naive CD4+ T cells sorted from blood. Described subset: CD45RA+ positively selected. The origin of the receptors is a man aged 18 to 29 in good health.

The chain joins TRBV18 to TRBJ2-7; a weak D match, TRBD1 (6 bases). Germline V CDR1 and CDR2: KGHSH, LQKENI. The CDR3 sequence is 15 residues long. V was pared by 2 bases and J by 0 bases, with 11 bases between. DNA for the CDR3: TGTGCCAGCTCACCAGAGCAGGGGTCCTCCTACGAGCAGTACTTC. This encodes CASSPEQGSSYEQYF.

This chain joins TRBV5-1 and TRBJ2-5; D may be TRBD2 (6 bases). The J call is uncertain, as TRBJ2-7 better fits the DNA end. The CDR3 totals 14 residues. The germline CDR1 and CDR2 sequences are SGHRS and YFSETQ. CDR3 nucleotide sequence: TGCGCCAGCAGCGCGATCCCCGGGGGATACGAGCAGTACTTC. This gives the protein CASSAIPGGYEQYF.

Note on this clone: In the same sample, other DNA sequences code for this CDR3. CDR3 in amino acids: CASSLASGNTGELFF. CDR3 sequence (DNA): TGCGCCAGCAGCTTAGCTAGCGGGAACACCGGGGAGCTGTTTTTT. The V gene is TRBV5-1, the J gene TRBJ2-2, with TRBD2 matching over 7 bases. After removal of 2 bases from V and 1 base from J, the junction contained 2 bases not matched to a gene. The CDR3 has 15 amino acids. CDR1 and CDR2 (germline): SGHRS, YFSETQ.

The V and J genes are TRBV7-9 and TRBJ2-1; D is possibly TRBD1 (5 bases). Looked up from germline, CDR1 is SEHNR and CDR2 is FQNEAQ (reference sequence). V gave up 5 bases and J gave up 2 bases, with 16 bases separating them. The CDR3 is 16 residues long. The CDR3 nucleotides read TGTGCCAGCAGCGCCTTGGACACCTCCCCCTACAATGAGCAGTTCTTC. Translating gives CASSALDTSPYNEQFF.

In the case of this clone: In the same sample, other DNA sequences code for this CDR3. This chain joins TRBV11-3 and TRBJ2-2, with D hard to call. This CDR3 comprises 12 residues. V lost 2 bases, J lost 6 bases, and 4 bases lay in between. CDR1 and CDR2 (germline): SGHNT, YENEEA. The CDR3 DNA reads TGTGCCAGCAGCTTAAGCCCCGGGGAGCTGTTTTTT. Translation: CASSLSPGELFF.

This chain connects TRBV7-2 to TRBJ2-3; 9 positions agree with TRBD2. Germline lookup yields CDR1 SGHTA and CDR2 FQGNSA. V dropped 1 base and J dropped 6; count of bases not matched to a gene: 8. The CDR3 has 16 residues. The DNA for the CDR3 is TGTGCCAGCAGCTTAGGTTTAGCGGGAGTTATGGATACGCAGTATTTT. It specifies CASSLGLAGVMDTQYF.